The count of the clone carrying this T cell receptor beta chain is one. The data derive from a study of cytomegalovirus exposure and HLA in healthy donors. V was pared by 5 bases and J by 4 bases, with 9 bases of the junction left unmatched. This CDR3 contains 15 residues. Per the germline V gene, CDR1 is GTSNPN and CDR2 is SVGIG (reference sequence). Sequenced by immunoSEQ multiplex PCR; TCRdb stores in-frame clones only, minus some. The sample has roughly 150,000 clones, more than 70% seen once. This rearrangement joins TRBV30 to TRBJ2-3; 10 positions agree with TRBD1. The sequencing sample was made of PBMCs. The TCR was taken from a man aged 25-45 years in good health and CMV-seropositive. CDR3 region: CAWVQTGGLADTQYF. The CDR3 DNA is TGTGCCTGGGTTCAGACAGGGGGCCTCGCAGATACGCAGTATTTT. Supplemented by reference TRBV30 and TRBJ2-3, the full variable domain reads SQTIHQWPATLVQPVGSPLSLECTVEGTSNPNLYWYRQAAGRGLQLLFYSVGIGQISSEVPQNLSASRPQDRQFILSSKKLLLSDSGFYLCAWVQTGGLADTQYFGPGTRLTVL.